This TCR beta chain was profiled in a study of control samples from healthy donors and cancer patients. Repertoires were generated with immunoSEQ multiplex PCR, while TCRdb's copy carries only in-frame clones and drops some. The data show 170,000 or so clones, about 94% seen once. CDR1 and CDR2 (germline): SGDLS, YYNGEE. The CDR3 length is 15 residues. The ends were cut back, 1 base at V and 2 bases at J, with 10 bases in the middle. Sequenced input: blood. The rearrangement uses TRBV9 and TRBJ2-1, with a tentative D call TRBD2 (5 bases). This TCR derives from a woman between 35 and 50 years old in good health. This chain's CDR3 is CASSVSGSAYNEQFF. The CDR3, as DNA: TGTGCCAGCAGCGTATCTGGTAGCGCCTACAATGAGCAGTTCTTC. The entire variable domain, with the rest obtained from reference TRBV9 and TRBJ2-1, is as follows: DSGVTQTPKHLITATGQRVTLRCSPRSGDLSVYWYQQSLDQGLQFLIQYYNGEERAKGNILERFSAQQFPDLHSELNLSSLELGDSALYFCASSVSGSAYNEQFFGPGTRLTVL.